This TCR beta chain is drawn from a study of cytomegalovirus exposure and HLA in healthy donors. Study results and limitations: With later analysis, a missense DCLRE1C variant became linked to TCR beta V- and J-gene trimming.

Each donor was nominally healthy when sampled (though unrecorded immune exposures were likely). The CDR3 runs 15 residues. J lost 4 bases, V lost 0 bases, and 6 bases had no gene match. CDR1 and CDR2 from the germline V gene are SGHRS and YFSETQ. Use of 60 Vbeta and 13 Jbeta primers characterized the PCR. Method: immunoSEQ multiplex PCR; TCRdb's copy keeps in-frame clones and lacks some. Among approximately 100,000 clones listed, 79% were seen once. A note on this clone: Its antigen is still unknown.

This chain joins TRBV5-1 and TRBJ2-7; 8 nucleotides match TRBD2. The sequenced sample consisted of PBMCs. The receptor's source is a female donor in good health and CMV-seropositive. CDR3 sequence reads: CASSLAGGGQYEQYF. CDR3 bases: TGCGCCAGCAGCTTGGCCGGGGGGGGCCAATACGAGCAGTACTTC. The full variable domain, in which reference TRBV5-1 and TRBJ2-7 provide the parts outside the CDR3, is KAGVTQTPRYLIKTRGQQVTLSCSPISGHRSVSWYQQTPGQGLQFLFEYFSETQRNKGNFPGRFSGRQFSNSRSEMNVSTLELGDSALYLCASSLAGGGQYEQYFGPGTRLTVT.